The rows below give T cell receptor beta chains drawn from one sample of a study of blood T cell repertoires in COVID-19. Data came from immunoSEQ multiplex PCR; TCRdb stores just in-frame clones and leaves some out. The sample carries a few hundred thousand clones, about 82% recorded once. Source material: peripheral blood. These receptors came from a man older than 75 with acute or convalescent COVID-19. Both conserved end residues are part of each CDR3. Fields, in order: clone size, J gene, V gene, D gene, CDR3 protein, CDR3 DNA. The D gene is left open where the match is weak. Clone sizes are given selectively: once, few, many, or a class where the clone is expanded.

NA,TRBJ2-7,TRBV6-1,TRBD1,CASSVMGTGSGSNEQYF,TGTGCCAGCAGTGTCATGGGGACAGGGAGTGGGTCCAACGAGCAGTACTTC
NA,TRBJ2-1,TRBV4-3,TRBD2,CASSQELALHNEQFF,TGCGCCAGCAGCCAAGAACTAGCGCTCCACAATGAGCAGTTCTTC
NA,TRBJ1-1,TRBV5-1,NA,CASSLGQTGEAFF,TGCGCCAGCAGCTTGGGGCAGACGGGGGAAGCTTTCTTT
NA,TRBJ1-2,TRBV5-6,NA,CASSSSLGESGGYTF,TGTGCCAGCAGCTCAAGTTTGGGGGAAAGCGGGGGCTACACCTTC
NA,TRBJ2-5,TRBV5-4,NA,CASSSPGIEETQYF,TGTGCCAGCAGCTCCCCCGGTATTGAGGAGACCCAGTACTTC
NA,TRBJ1-2,TRBV28,TRBD1,CASSSPGQGLGYTF,TGTGCCAGCAGTTCCCCGGGACAGGGGCTGGGCTACACCTTC
few,TRBJ2-7,TRBV5-1,TRBD2,CASSWLPTSGSEPPYEQYF,TGCGCCAGCAGCTGGCTGCCGACTAGCGGGAGCGAACCTCCTTACGAGCAGTACTTC
once,TRBJ2-1,TRBV19,TRBD1,CASSDRGGFEQFF,TGTGCCAGTAGTGACAGGGGGGGCTTCGAGCAGTTCTTC
once,TRBJ1-1,TRBV14,TRBD1,CASSPSGTVNTEAFF,TGTGCCAGCAGCCCTTCCGGGACAGTGAACACTGAAGCTTTCTTT
NA,TRBJ1-5,TRBV28,TRBD1,CASSLSGTGYNQPQHF,TGTGCCAGCAGTTTATCCGGGACAGGATACAATCAGCCCCAGCATTTT
NA,TRBJ1-1,TRBV11-1,NA,CASGGIGVGTEAFF,TGTGCCAGCGGCGGTATCGGTGTAGGCACTGAAGCTTTCTTT
NA,TRBJ2-3,TRBV12-5,TRBD1,CASGLGQGSGTDTQYF,TGTGCTAGTGGTTTGGGACAGGGGTCCGGCACAGATACGCAGTATTTT
NA,TRBJ2-2,TRBV19,TRBD2,CASSGGLAGVHGELFF,TGTGCCAGTAGCGGGGGACTAGCGGGAGTGCACGGGGAGCTGTTTTTT
NA,TRBJ1-6,TRBV6-1,NA,CASSATLGRSYNSPLHF,TGTGCCAGCAGTGCCACCTTAGGGAGGTCCTATAATTCACCCCTCCACTTT
NA,TRBJ1-5,TRBV4-2,NA,CASSLGQGGSQPQHF,TGTGCCAGCAGTCTAGGCCAGGGAGGATCTCAGCCCCAGCATTTT
NA,TRBJ2-1,TRBV29-1,NA,CSVEAGGNNEQFF,TGCAGCGTTGAAGCGGGGGGCAACAATGAGCAGTTCTTC
NA,TRBJ1-4,TRBV28,NA,CASASTNEKLFF,TGTGCCAGCGCGTCCACTAATGAAAAACTGTTTTTT